This T cell receptor (beta chain) was identified during a study of sequential checkpoint blockade in melanoma. Background on the study: Arm A got nivolumab then ipilimumab; arm B the reverse, 1:1. After both sequences, patients received maintenance nivolumab.

V was clipped by 5 bases and J by 6 bases; unmatched bases: 3. Germline lookup yields CDR1 MNHEY and CDR2 SMNVEV (reference sequence). The CDR3 loop spans 14 amino acids. Treatment noted: randomized to nivolumab then ipilimumab (arm A) or the reverse (arm B). Patients had received no earlier DNA-damaging chemotherapy. From thawed PBMCs, live CD3+CD8+ cells negative for CD19 and CD56 were sorted. Clones were sequenced by immunoSEQ multiplex PCR, and TCRdb holds only the in-frame ones, with some missing. The sample carries 30,000 or so clones, approximately 86% recorded once. This clonotype originated in a human donor with melanoma. The chain uses TRBV27 and TRBJ1-5; TRBD1 aligns across 11 bases. Sequencing was performed on CD8+ T cells sorted from blood (inferred from file names), taken from a patient given nivolumab and ipilimumab in sequence. The chain's CDR3 is CASSRTGGGQPQHF. DNA of the CDR3: TGTGCCAGCAGTCGGACAGGGGGCGGTCAGCCCCAGCATTTT.